These 32 T cell receptor beta chains were all obtained from the same sample, sequenced in a study of blood T cell repertoires in COVID-19. Using immunoSEQ multiplex PCR, the repertoire was profiled, and TCRdb retains in-frame clones only, with some absent. The sample includes around 320,000 clones, 90% of them seen just once. The sample consisted of PBMCs or T cells enriched from blood (not recorded which). These receptors all come from a woman between 18 and 30 years old with acute COVID-19.

In its sample, this clone was seen a few times. The gene calls are TRBV3-1 (or the pseudogene TRBV3-2) and TRBJ1-3; maybe TRBD1 (5 bases). This CDR3 has 16 amino acids. Trimming pared 0 bases from V and 2 bases from J, leaving 11 bases between. Germline assignment: CDR1 LGHDT and CDR2 YNNKEL (reference sequence). Written as DNA, the CDR3 is TGTGCCAGCAGCCAAGATTGGCGGGACCCTGGAAACACCATATATTTT. This encodes CASSQDWRDPGNTIYF.

In this sample, this clone turned up once. V is TRBV6-4 and J is TRBJ1-6; no reliable D call. The ends were cut back, 5 bases at V and 7 bases at J, with 9 bases in the middle. This CDR3 has 13 amino acids. Looked up from germline, CDR1 is MRHNA and CDR2 is SNTAGT. The CDR3 DNA reads as TGTGCCAGCAGTTTCAAGGAGAATTCACCCCTCCACTTT. Encoded protein: CASSFKENSPLHF.

V usage is TRBV5-1 and J usage is TRBJ2-5; 7 nucleotides match TRBD2. This CDR3 has 15 amino acids. CDR1 SGHRS and CDR2 YFSETQ come from the germline V gene. The junction had 7 bases not matched to a gene; V was cut back by 0 bases and J by 5 bases. For the CDR3, the DNA is TGCGCCAGCAGCTTGGCGGGCGGGAGTTGGGAGACCCAGTACTTC. Encoded protein: CASSLAGGSWETQYF.

This chain uses TRBV7-3 with TRBJ2-7, with D perhaps matching TRBD2 (6 bases). The CDR3 sequence is 15 residues long. V was pared by 5 bases and J by 0 bases, with 14 bases between. CDR1 is SGHTA, CDR2 FQGTGA, per germline. The CDR3 sequence: CASSPGAGTSYEQYF. DNA for the CDR3: TGTGCCAGCAGCCCGGGAGCAGGGACCTCCTACGAGCAGTACTTC.

The chain links TRBV15 to TRBJ1-1; D ambiguous. V lost 3 bases to trimming and J lost 3 bases, with 5 bases between them. The CDR3 loop spans 12 amino acids. Germline-derived CDR1 and CDR2 are LNHNV and YYDKDF (reference sequence). The CDR3 sequence is CATSRGYTEAFF. In DNA, the CDR3 is TGTGCCACCAGCAGGGGCTACACTGAAGCTTTCTTT. The full variable domain, in which reference TRBV15 and TRBJ1-1 provide the parts outside the CDR3, is DAMVIQNPRYQVTQFGKPVTLSCSQTLNHNVMYWYQQKSSQAPKLLFHYYDKDFNNEADTPDNFQSRRPNTSFCFLDIRSPGLGDTAMYLCATSRGYTEAFFGQGTRLTVV.

V is TRBV29-1 and J is TRBJ1-2, with 8 bases lining up with TRBD1. CDR3 length: 15 amino acids. Per the germline V gene, CDR1 is SQVTM and CDR2 is ANQGSEA. The trim removed 0 bases at V and 8 bases at J, leaving 11 bases unmatched. CDR3 residues: CSVEEPLTGAEGYTF. The CDR3 coding sequence is TGCAGCGTTGAAGAACCCCTGACAGGGGCAGAGGGCTACACCTTC.

V gene TRBV5-1 combines with J gene TRBJ1-2, with D unclear. This CDR3 contains 15 residues. Germline V CDR1 and CDR2: SGHRS, YFSETQ. Between the trimmed V and J ends, which lost 4 bases and 6 bases, there was a span of 19 bases. The CDR3 DNA sequence: TGCGCCAGCAGCATAGTCCCGGGCGGAGGGCATGGCTACACCTTC. Amino acids: CASSIVPGGGHGYTF.

A single count supports this clone. This rearrangement joins TRBV12-3 or TRBV12-4 to TRBJ2-5; tentative D call: TRBD2 (5 bases). The CDR3 runs 12 residues. V lost 6 bases to trimming and J lost 4 bases, with 9 bases between them. The CDR3 region has the DNA TGTGCCAGCAGGATCGGGATAGAGACCCAGTACTTC. This codes for CASRIGIETQYF.

This clone was observed once. The CDR3, as DNA: TGTGCCAGCCTCCGGACATCCCAGGCAGATACGCAGTATTTT. It is translated as CASLRTSQADTQYF. V is TRBV7-6 and J is TRBJ2-3, with D perhaps TRBD1 (5 bases). The CDR3 extends over 14 amino acids. The germline V and J ends were trimmed by 8 bases and 4 bases, with 16 bases remaining between them. In germline, CDR1 is SGHVS, CDR2 FNYEAQ.

The chain recombines TRBV28 with TRBJ2-7, with a possible D match to TRBD1 (6 bases). CDR3 size: 15 residues. The germline CDR1 and CDR2 sequences are MDHEN and SYDVKM. V was trimmed by 4 bases and J by 2 bases, leaving 15 bases between them. For the CDR3, the DNA is TGTGCCAGCAGTTCCCCGGACAGAGAAGCCTACGAGCAGTACTTC. It yields the protein CASSSPDREAYEQYF.

This chain links TRBV7-2 with TRBJ2-5; no definite D call. Germline lookup yields CDR1 SGHTA and CDR2 FQGNSA. The CDR3 spans 11 residues. V gave up 3 bases and J gave up 5 bases, with 4 bases separating them. CDR3 bases: TGTGCCAGCAGCTTCCAGGAGACCCAGTACTTC. It translates to CASSFQETQYF.

The genes are TRBV15 and TRBJ2-1, with 9 nucleotides matching TRBD1. J was trimmed by 7 bases and V by 5 bases; bases with no gene match: 9. CDR3 length equals 15 residues. CDR1 and CDR2 from the germline V gene are LNHNV and YYDKDF (reference sequence). CDR3 nucleotides: TGTGCCACCAGCCGCCTAGGACAGGGGAGGAATGAGCAGTTCTTC. Translating gives CATSRLGQGRNEQFF.

In its sample, this clone was seen a few times. The rearrangement links TRBV28 to TRBJ1-2, with 8 bases aligning to TRBD1. J lost 8 bases, V lost 6 bases, and 5 bases had no gene match. The germline CDR1 and CDR2 sequences are MDHEN and SYDVKM. The CDR3 has 12 residues. The CDR3 reads CASSRQGKGYTF. The CDR3 bases are TGTGCCAGCAGCAGACAGGGGAAGGGCTACACCTTC.

This chain joins TRBV27 and TRBJ1-4, with a possible D match to TRBD1 (6 bases). CDR3 length equals 18 residues. Trimming left V 5 bases short and J 8 bases short, with 27 bases between. Germline V lookup: CDR1 MNHEY, CDR2 SMNVEV (reference sequence). CDR3 bases: TGTGCCAGCAGTCCCCCAGGGATAGTAGGGAGGGGGGGAGAAAAACTGTTTTTT. Its translation: CASSPPGIVGRGGEKLFF.

This chain uses TRBV2 with TRBJ2-1; a possible D gene is TRBD1 (6 bases). Germline CDR1 SNHLY, CDR2 FYNNEI. The CDR3 length is 14 residues. Trimming removed 6 bases from V and 6 bases from J, with 15 bases in between. The CDR3 DNA reads as TGTGCCAGCAGGGGCCCCCTCAGGGGCAATGAGCAGTTCTTC. This encodes CASRGPLRGNEQFF.

V is TRBV5-6 and J is TRBJ1-1; 8 bases agree with TRBD1. The CDR3 runs 16 residues. Unmatched junction bases numbered 9, after V lost 5 bases and J lost 0 bases. Per germline, CDR1 SGHDT and CDR2 YYEEEE. Written as DNA, the CDR3 is TGTGCCAGCAGACGGACAGGGTTCCATTTGAACACTGAAGCTTTCTTT. It yields the protein CASRRTGFHLNTEAFF.

The table lists this clone with a count of one. The gene calls are TRBV27 and TRBJ1-6, with 7 bases lining up with TRBD1. CDR1 is MNHEY and CDR2 is SMNVEV in the germline V gene (reference sequence). Trimming took 3 bases from V and 8 from J; bases not matched to a gene: 7. The length of the CDR3 is 15 residues. The CDR3 spells CASSFETGRYSPLHF. The CDR3 region has the DNA TGTGCCAGCAGTTTCGAGACAGGGCGATATTCACCCCTCCACTTT.

The chain recombines TRBV28 with TRBJ2-7; a possible D gene is TRBD2 (5 bases). Trimming pared 4 bases from V and 4 bases from J, leaving 14 bases between. The V gene's germline CDR1 is MDHEN and CDR2 SYDVKM. The CDR3 length is 14 residues. The CDR3 loop is CASSSPGLPYEQYF. CDR3 sequence (DNA): TGTGCCAGCAGTTCCCCTGGACTCCCTTACGAGCAGTACTTC.

CDR3 coding DNA: TGCAGCGTTGATTTGTCTAGCGATGAGCAGTTCTTC. This encodes CSVDLSSDEQFF. This chain joins TRBV29-1 and TRBJ2-1; possibly TRBD2 for D (6 bases). Trimming removed 3 bases from V and 8 bases from J, with 11 bases in between. The CDR3 runs to 12 residues. Germline-derived CDR1 and CDR2 are SQVTM and ANQGSEA.

The gene calls are TRBV19 and TRBJ2-7, with TRBD2 as a possible D gene (7 bases). This CDR3 has 17 amino acids. Trimming left V 3 bases short and J 3 bases short, with 21 bases between. Germline V gene lookup returns CDR1 LNHDA and CDR2 SQIVND (reference sequence). For the CDR3, the DNA is TGTGCCAGTAGTATCGGCGGGGGCGGCGCCCTGAACTACGAGCAGTACTTC. Translating gives CASSIGGGGALNYEQYF.

With regard to this clone: The junction and the germline gene differ at one end; a read error may be behind it. The V and J genes are TRBV5-1 and TRBJ1-1, with a possible D match to TRBD1 (6 bases). Germline CDR1 is SGHRS and CDR2 is YFSETQ. The CDR3 has 14 amino acids. The CDR3 coding sequence is TGCGCCAGCAGCTTTACTCAGGGGAACGCTGAAGCTTTCTTT. Residues: CASSFTQGNAEAFF.

This chain joins TRBV2 and TRBJ1-4; no clear D gene. V gave up 0 bases and J gave up 8 bases, with 10 bases separating them. Germline CDR1 and CDR2: SNHLY and FYNNEI. The CDR3 runs to 14 residues. The CDR3 bases are TGTGCCAGCAGTGAAGCGCCCGGTTTGGAAAAACTGTTTTTT. Its translation is CASSEAPGLEKLFF.

The chain couples TRBV7-3 to TRBJ2-1, with D possibly TRBD2 on 6 matching bases. Trimming removed 4 bases at V and 0 bases at J, with 10 bases between. Germline assignment: CDR1 SGHTA and CDR2 FQGTGA. The CDR3 length is 15 residues. The CDR3 region is CASSSGLSSYNEQFF. CDR3 DNA sequence: TGTGCCAGCAGCTCGGGACTGAGCTCCTACAATGAGCAGTTCTTC.

The J gene is TRBJ2-3, the V gene TRBV5-1; possibly TRBD1 for D (6 bases). Germline loops: CDR1 SGHRS, CDR2 YFSETQ. The CDR3 covers 15 residues. V dropped 4 bases and J dropped 2 bases, with 14 bases sitting between them. CDR3 in amino acids: CASSPGTSDTDTQYF. The CDR3 DNA reads as TGCGCCAGCAGCCCGGGGACAAGCGACACAGATACGCAGTATTTT.

The rearrangement links TRBV25-1 to TRBJ1-1, with D hard to call. This CDR3 is 13 amino acids long. Germline values: CDR1 MGHDK, CDR2 SYGVNS. The V and J ends lost 8 bases and 0 bases respectively, with 10 bases between them. The CDR3 coding sequence is TGTGCCAGCGTCACAGCTATGAACACTGAAGCTTTCTTT. This codes for CASVTAMNTEAFF.

This chain joins TRBV29-1 and TRBJ2-7, with D perhaps matching TRBD2 (7 bases). The CDR3 extends over 13 amino acids. The ends were cut back, 6 bases at V and 1 base at J, with 13 bases in the middle. Germline CDR1 reads SQVTM; CDR2 reads ANQGSEA. CDR3 bases: TGCAGCGTAGGACTAGGGACATCCTACGAGCAGTACTTC. This codes for CSVGLGTSYEQYF.

The chain is built from TRBV28 and TRBJ1-1; D possibly corresponds to TRBD1 (5 bases). V shed 5 bases and J shed 4 bases, with 14 bases lying between them. The CDR3 length is 14 residues. Germline-derived CDR1 and CDR2 are MDHEN and SYDVKM. The CDR3 reads CASSGHGRGTEAFF. CDR3 nucleotides: TGTGCCAGCAGTGGACATGGAAGGGGCACTGAAGCTTTCTTT.

This chain joins TRBV7-3 and TRBJ1-1; TRBD1 aligns across 7 bases. The V and J ends lost 4 bases and 0 bases, in that order; junction bases with no gene match: 11. The CDR3 is 17 residues long. Per germline, CDR1 SGHTA and CDR2 FQGTGA. CDR3 residues: CASSSRRTGGMNTEAFF. CDR3 nucleotide sequence: TGTGCCAGCAGCTCCAGACGGACAGGAGGTATGAACACTGAAGCTTTCTTT.

This chain uses TRBV2 with TRBJ2-7; 12 bases are shared with TRBD2. V lost 5 bases and J lost 0; bases outside the gene matches: 17. From germline, CDR1 is SNHLY and CDR2 FYNNEI. The length of the CDR3 is 20 residues. DNA for the CDR3: TGTGCCAGCAGTCATTACTCCGGGACTAGCGGGCTGGTTAGCTCCTACGAGCAGTACTTC. As protein: CASSHYSGTSGLVSSYEQYF. Complete variable domain (other parts from reference TRBV2 and TRBJ2-7): EPEVTQTPSHQVTQMGQEVILRCVPISNHLYFYWYRQILGQKVEFLVSFYNNEISEKSEIFDDQFSVERPDGSNFTLKIRSTKLEDSAMYFCASSHYSGTSGLVSSYEQYFGPGTRLTVT.

J is TRBJ2-1 and V is TRBV18; 9 positions match TRBD1. This CDR3 region has 17 residues. V shed 5 bases and J 14 bases; nucleotides not matched to a gene: 22. Germline V gene sequence: CDR1 KGHSH, CDR2 LQKENI. In nucleotides, the CDR3 is TGTGCCAGCTCAACCCTACCCGGGACAGGGCCAACTAACCTAAAGTTCTTC. Translation: CASSTLPGTGPTNLKFF.

This clone was seen only a few times. The V call is TRBV7-9, the J call TRBJ1-5, with 7 bases aligning to TRBD1. After removal of 1 base from V and 6 bases from J, the junction contained 3 bases not matched to a gene. CDR3 length: 14 amino acids. Germline V lookup: CDR1 SEHNR, CDR2 FQNEAQ (reference sequence). CDR3 region: CASSLDRGPQPQHF. CDR3 bases: TGTGCCAGCAGCTTAGACAGGGGCCCTCAGCCCCAGCATTTT.

About this clone: The sample carries other DNA sequences with the same CDR3. The chain is built from TRBV6-5 and TRBJ1-1, with D possibly TRBD1 on 5 matching bases. The germline V gene encodes CDR1 MNHEY and CDR2 SVGAGI. The CDR3 contains 15 residues. V shed 0 bases and J shed 0 bases, with 8 bases lying between them. DNA for the CDR3: TGTGCCAGCAGTTACTCGGGGGGTATGAACACTGAAGCTTTCTTT. This translates into CASSYSGGMNTEAFF.